Many counts were recorded for the clone carrying this T cell receptor (beta chain). No antigen is known for it. V lost 2 bases and J 5 bases, leaving 4 bases between the germline ends. The CDR3 extends over 12 amino acids. This specimen belongs to a study of T-cell memory formation after mild COVID-19. It was 5'RACE with constant-segment primers that produced the TCR alpha and TCR beta cDNA libraries, which carried sample barcodes and UMIs. One entry per CDR3 protein results from TCRdb running MiXCR on the 5' RACE reads. The repertoire holds 200,000 to 250,000 distinct CDR3 sequences, with over 9.5% as singletons. Findings of the study overall: The authors left the SARS-CoV-2 specificity of second-wave clones peaking on day 37 unconfirmed. Pre-infection memory already had some responding clones, implying cross-reactive memory joined. Among CD4+ contracting clones, most were CM and EM, and CD8+ ones EMRA.

This TCR came from a man aged 18 to 30 who had mild COVID-19 (a few samples of this study predate the infection). Cell type and time point are not known. Sequenced: PBMCs or a T cell subset sorted from them (not recorded which). V and J are TRBV12-3 or TRBV12-4 and TRBJ1-5; D call uncertain. The CDR3 coding sequence is TGTGCCAGCAGTTTACAGCATCAGCCCCAGCATTTT. Residues: CASSLQHQPQHF.